This entry is about one TCR beta chain. What it binds is not known. This CDR3 is 13 amino acids long. V was clipped by 4 bases and J by 3 bases, with 9 bases between them. Looked up from germline, CDR1 is SGHRS and CDR2 is YFSETQ. ViraFEST expansion of antigen-specific CD4+ T cells with viral peptide pools preceded sequencing. Culture lasted approximately 10 days before CD4+ T cell isolation. The study found no prior SARS-CoV-2 infection in the vaccine recipients, who tested negative for nucleocapsid antibodies. On days 3 and 7, fresh IL-2 medium replaced half the medium. The sample comes from a study of vaccination effects on CD4 cells after COVID-19. This table comes from immunoSEQ multiplex PCR, and its TCRdb copy is limited to in-frame clones, with some not included. The repertoire holds about 65,000 clones, with roughly 76% as singletons. The study's findings and limits: Early post-infection timepoints were missing from the study, which also had few convalescent patients.

The rearrangement uses TRBV5-1 and TRBJ2-3; D is tentatively TRBD1 or TRBD2 (6 bases each). This receptor was identified in a human donor who received a COVID-19 vaccine. The sample consisted of CD4+ T cells from PBMCs cultured with HCoV-NL63 spike peptides, taken before COVID-19 vaccination. CDR3 loop: CASSAGHTDTQYF. CDR3 in DNA: TGCGCCAGCAGCGCGGGACATACAGATACGCAGTATTTT.